This paragraph reports one T cell receptor beta chain. What it recognizes is unknown. MiXCR, applied by TCRdb to the RACE reads, yields one record per CDR3 protein. This sample carries about 90,000 distinct CDR3 sequences, about 10% of them seen once, and the ten largest clones take 2% to 2.5%. These data belong to a study of human T cells and chemical hapten exposure. Study observations and caveats: There was no change with DPC sensitization in TCRs above 1 in 1000 frequency.

This CDR3 comprises 17 residues. The V gene's germline CDR1 is LNHDA and CDR2 SQIVND (reference sequence). V lost 3 bases and J lost 1; bases outside the gene matches: 5. Regarding time point: patch test 1, 2 weeks after DPC sensitization. Specified treatment: therapeutic diphenylcyclopropenone sensitization with weekly scalp DPC. The specimen comprised whole blood, sampled in connection with sensitization to the hapten diphenylcyclopropenone (DPC). The sequence derives from a man aged 40-49 years with alopecia areata. Some clones in this sample may be carry-over from other donors' samples. The chain has TRBV19 and TRBJ1-3, with 11 positions matching TRBD1. The CDR3 loop is CASSIRTGGGSGNTIYF. DNA for the CDR3: TGTGCCAGTAGTATTCGGACAGGGGGCGGTTCTGGAAACACCATATATTTT.